This T cell receptor (beta chain) was retrieved from a study of regulatory T cells in long-lasting Graves disease (dated by TCRdb to the early 2020s). Context from the whole study: In the newly diagnosed Graves' disease group, patients had been taking antithyroid drugs for less than 3 months. This study used TCR sequencing and RNA sequencing of peripheral blood to compare persistent Graves' disease patients against newly diagnosed Graves' disease patients. The study took place in China and was registered as a clinical trial. TCR sequencing covered around 13 persistent and about 20 newly diagnosed Graves' disease patients, some 33 samples in total. Paper-wide results and their limitations: The authors noted that the small sample size was a limitation that may lower accuracy. Only the TCR beta chain was sequenced and analyzed. Only peripheral blood was studied, because thyroid tissue, the primary lesion, was inaccessible. Persistent Graves' disease patients showed lower TCR Shannon entropy and fewer highly expanded clones than newly diagnosed patients, suggesting clonal expansion. TRBV28, TRBJ1-2 and TRBJ2-5 were preferentially used in persistent disease, while TRBV20-1 and TRBJ2-1 were favored in newly diagnosed disease. A larger number of public clonotypes was shared among persistent patients (fewer than 3,000) than among newly diagnosed patients (around 880).

The sample holds many counts of this clonotype. What antigen it recognizes has not been identified. Nothing much larger sits one base from this clone, and base qualities are not available. The germline V and J ends show losses of 11 bases and 6 bases respectively, and no gene match explains 12 bases of the junction. The CDR3 starts with the cysteine, ends with the phenylalanine, and has 13 residues. Of all the DNA, just the CDR3 is kept, 39 bases in frame from base 1. CDR1 and CDR2 are drawn from the germline V gene: ENHRY, SYGVKD. The time point label, as the study defines it: newly diagnosed GD, antithyroid drugs for less than 3 months. For both TCR sequencing and RNA sequencing, RNA was extracted from PBMCs using TRIzol. The diagnosis of Graves' disease followed American Thyroid Association guidelines. Patients were recruited from an endocrinology department in Xi'an, China. Each patient gave approximately 9 milliliters of peripheral blood, collected in an EDTA anticoagulant tube. PBMCs were isolated by Ficoll Paque Plus density gradient separation without further T cell sorting. An Agilent 2100 Bioanalyzer and agarose gel were used to check RNA quality, and a NanoDrop 2000 was used to measure RNA concentration.

Libraries were constructed by multiplex PCR. TCRdb lists the instrument as Illumina HiSeq 4000. CDR3 regions were amplified by Arm-PCR with iRepertoire HTBI primers to construct TCR beta libraries. Before sequencing, the PCR products underwent gel purification. The authors' analysis ran thus. A total of 60 to 80 TRBV and approximately 13 TRBJ segments were identified across samples and were used for gene usage analysis of CDR3 amino acid clonotypes. Filtered high-quality paired reads were merged into contigs using COPE and FqMerger. BLAST was used to align contigs to IMGT TRBV, TRBD and TRBJ reference genes, and CDR3 was defined according to IMGT. Any clonotype with a frequency above 0.1% was counted as a highly expanded clone. Shannon entropy was used to measure repertoire diversity, and the Gini coefficient was used to measure V-J evenness. Public clonotypes were defined as clonotypes shared by more than one individual. TCRdb cleaned the public reads at Q25 with fastp, built clones with MiXCR and kept in-frame beta chains. Every distinct CDR3 protein forms one entry, paired with its most common genes and DNA. TCRdb's processing, not the study's, gives the V and J calls here. The sample table lists 450,000 to 700,000 distinct CDR3 sequences, roughly 14% of them with a count of one. The biggest ten clones account for roughly a tenth of the sample.

The sample also formed part of further work on T cells in Graves' hyperthyroidism and ophthalmopathy. That second report states: A patient counted as having stable Graves' hyperthyroidism if no progression to ophthalmopathy occurred over 18 months of follow-up. Hyperthyroidism patients were newly diagnosed, with disease duration under 2 months, and aged 18 to 65 years. The study excluded patients with uncontrolled infections, other autoimmune diseases, pregnancy or lactation. Diagnoses were based on clinical symptoms, serum thyroxine and TRAb, thyroid ultrasound and orbital computed tomography. For the first round of RT-PCR on the TCR CDR3, the HTBI primer set was used together with the Qiagen OneStep RT-PCR kit. Most expanded thyroid clonotypes (frequency above 0.001) were also detected in blood, a finding suggesting that blood repertoires may reflect thyroid immune responses. Ophthalmopathy was separated from stable hyperthyroidism by a 13 V-J signature model, with over 85% sensitivity and approximately 81% specificity obtained in cross-validation and 80%/75% obtained in testing. In validation, the model predicted progression to ophthalmopathy a median of 6.5 months before onset, with about 67% sensitivity and nearly 75% specificity. To identify TCR V-J signatures that set the groups apart, the researchers used a discovery cohort of 100 patients, made up of about 44 with Graves' ophthalmopathy and 57 with stable Graves' hyperthyroidism. Whether ophthalmopathy could be predicted prospectively was tested in an independent validation cohort made up of under 20 hyperthyroidism patients plus 17 patients who later progressed to ophthalmopathy. For training and testing, the approximately 92 patients in the discovery cohort were randomly divided in a 7:3 ratio. In six Graves' hyperthyroidism patients, the study also compared T-cell repertoires from thyroid tissue with T-cell repertoires from blood. Once sampling was done, hyperthyroidism patients were given methimazole at a starting dose of 30 mg daily, whereas ophthalmopathy patients were given high-dose intravenous methylprednisolone. Libraries were constructed in a second round of multiplex PCR, after which size selection and purification were performed. Libraries were sequenced paired-end with 100 bp reads on an Illumina HiSeq2000. Raw data were processed with SOAPnuke, discarding reads with adapters, uncalled bases, mean Phred below 15, or no exact constant-primer or identifier match. COPE v1.2.5 was used to merge high-quality paired reads, and clonotypes were defined as unique nucleotide sequences. MiTCR v1.1 was used to align clonotypes to the IMGT TRBV, TRBD and TRBJ reference segments. The analysis included only V-J combinations with a frequency above 0.0001, which together covered about 99% of the repertoires. A TCS score was defined as the ratio between F50 (clonal expansion) and ExV (chaos), using BLOSUM62-based TCRdist between CDR3 peptides within each V-J. Welch's t-statistics and random forest reduced roughly 530 V-J features to about 13, which were used in a naive Bayes classifier (R e1071). No statistical method was used to set the sample size in advance, and investigators knew the group allocation. According to the paper, TCR Vbeta CDR3 sequencing was carried out on over 130 peripheral blood samples, which came from over 40 ophthalmopathy, around 75 hyperthyroidism and approximately 17 progressor patients.

In this chain, TRBV10-3 is recombined with TRBJ2-7, with 8 bases matching TRBD1. The sample consisted of peripheral blood mononuclear cells (PBMCs), taken at new diagnosis, from a patient treated with antithyroid drugs. The receptor comes from a man younger than 45 with Graves disease. Donor details come from another sample of the same person, matched by shared clones. The DNA is as follows: TGTGCCGTAGCCGGGACAGGACCTAGCGAGCAGTACTTC. Translated, it gives CAVAGTGPSEQYF.